These 4 T cell receptor beta chains came from one sample sequenced in a study of sequential checkpoint blockade in melanoma. The repertoire was sequenced with immunoSEQ multiplex PCR; TCRdb's copy has only in-frame clones and lacks some. The table shows over 15,000 clones, with about 70% occurring only once. Treatment: randomized to nivolumab then ipilimumab (arm A) or the reverse (arm B). This material consisted of CD8+ T cells sorted from blood (inferred from file names), taken from a patient given nivolumab and ipilimumab in sequence. These receptors were obtained from a human donor with melanoma.

The rearrangement joins TRBV10-3 to TRBJ2-7, with 14 bases matching TRBD2. Germline CDR1 ENHRY, CDR2 SYGVKD. The V gene end was trimmed by 5 bases and the J gene end by 4 bases; junction bases not matched to a gene: 4. The length of the CDR3 is 15 residues. In nucleotides, the CDR3 is TGTGCCATCAGTTCGGGACTAGCGGGAGATTACGAGCAGTACTTC. Protein product: CAISSGLAGDYEQYF.

The chain has TRBV4-2 and TRBJ1-5, with TRBD1 matching 8 bases. After removal of 5 bases from V and 6 bases from J, the junction contained 9 bases not matched to a gene. The CDR3 contains 15 residues. The germline gives CDR1 LGHNA, CDR2 YNFKEQ. CDR3 DNA sequence: TGTGCCAGCAGCACGATAGGACAGGGTGTTCAGCCCCAGCATTTT. It codes for CASSTIGQGVQPQHF.

V gene TRBV2 combines with J gene TRBJ1-5; D is ambiguous. The CDR3 is made up of 15 amino acids. Germline V gene sequence: CDR1 SNHLY, CDR2 FYNNEI. V was trimmed by 4 bases and J by 0 bases, leaving 10 bases between them. The CDR3 DNA reads TGTGCCAGCAGTGTTGCAGAATATAGCAATCAGCCCCAGCATTTT. Protein product: CASSVAEYSNQPQHF.

Only a few counts were recorded for this clone. The chain recombines TRBV10-1 with TRBJ2-7; 14 nucleotides line up with TRBD2. The junction had 10 bases not matched to a gene; V was cut back by 5 bases and J by 7 bases. CDR1 is WNHNN, CDR2 SYGVQD, per germline (reference sequence). The CDR3 covers 16 residues. The DNA of the CDR3 is TGCGCCAGCAGTCCCGGACTAGCGGGAGGCCCTTGGGAGCAGTACTTC. This encodes CASSPGLAGGPWEQYF.